This T cell receptor (beta chain) appears in the sequencing data of a study of regulatory T cells in long-lasting Graves disease. Study results and caveats: Having few samples may have compromised the accuracy. Persistent cases of Graves' showed reduced TCR diversity relative to newly diagnosed patients. Sampling was limited to peripheral blood rather than thyroid tissue. Between persistent patients, about 2,500 public clonotypes were shared, exceeding the approximately 870 shared between new patients.

Construction of the TCR beta libraries employed iRepertoire HTBI primers in conjunction with Arm-PCR of CDR3 regions. TCRdb re-derived calls from the multiplex PCR reads in MiXCR, one entry per CDR3 protein. Here the sample spans 650,000 to 700,000 distinct CDR3 sequences, around 30% being singletons. This clonotype was recorded a few times. The antigen remains unidentified. Time point defined: persistent/refractory GD, antithyroid drugs over 5 years with positive TRAb. The TCR library was made from RNA that had been extracted from PBMCs in TRIzol. The sample consisted of peripheral blood mononuclear cells (PBMCs), taken when the disease was refractory, from a patient treated with antithyroid drugs. The source of this sequence is a female donor with Graves disease.

The CDR3 sequence: CAWSPGLGNEKLFF. Written as DNA, the CDR3 is TGTGCCTGGTCACCGGGACTGGGTAATGAAAAACTGTTTTTT. V is TRBV30 and J is TRBJ1-4; TRBD1 might be the D (5 bases). The germline V and J ends were trimmed by 5 bases and 4 bases, with 14 bases remaining between them. The CDR3 contains 14 residues. Germline V gene data show CDR1 as GTSNPN and CDR2 as SVGIG (reference sequence). Supplemented by reference TRBV30 and TRBJ1-4, the full variable domain reads SQTIHQWPATLVQPVGSPLSLECTVEGTSNPNLYWYRQAAGRGLQLLFYSVGIGQISSEVPQNLSASRPQDRQFILSSKKLLLSDSGFYLCAWSPGLGNEKLFFGSGTQLSVL.